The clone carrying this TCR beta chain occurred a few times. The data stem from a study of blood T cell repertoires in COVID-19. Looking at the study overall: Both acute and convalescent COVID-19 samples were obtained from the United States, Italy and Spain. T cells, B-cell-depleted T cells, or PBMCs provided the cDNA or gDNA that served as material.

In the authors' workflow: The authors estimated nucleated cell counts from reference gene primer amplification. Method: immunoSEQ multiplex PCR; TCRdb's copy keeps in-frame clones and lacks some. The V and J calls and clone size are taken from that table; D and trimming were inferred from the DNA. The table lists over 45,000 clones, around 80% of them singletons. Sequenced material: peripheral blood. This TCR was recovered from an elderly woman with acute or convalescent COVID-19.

As DNA, the CDR3 is TGTGCCAGCAGCCCCGTTAGCGGGGGGAAATACGAGCAGTACTTC. Translating it yields CASSPVSGGKYEQYF. The chain employs TRBV7-9 and TRBJ2-7, with TRBD2 matching 10 bases. Germline CDR1 reads SEHNR; CDR2 reads FQNEAQ (reference sequence). After removal of 5 bases from V and 4 bases from J, the junction contained 8 bases not matched to a gene. The CDR3 sequence is 15 residues long. The variable domain in full, with the rest retrieved from reference TRBV7-9 and TRBJ2-7, is DTGVSQNPRHKITKRGQNVTFRCDPISEHNRLYWYRQTLGQGPEFLTYFQNEAQLEKSRLLSDRFSAERPKGSFSTLEIQRTEQGDSAMYLCASSPVSGGKYEQYFGPGTRLTVT.